Shown below are 24 T cell receptor beta chains from a single sample sequenced in a study of long-term antiretroviral therapy in people with HIV. Version v3.0 of the immunoSEQ assay ran at survey level. Here immunoSEQ multiplex PCR was the method, and the copy in TCRdb shows in-frame clones only, minus some. The sample holds about 20,000 clones; over 75% are singletons and the top ten take about 9.3%. This material consisted of unsorted PBMCs, taken 4.4 years before starting antiretroviral therapy. These receptors all stem from a woman aged 25 to 45 with HIV.

The rearrangement joins TRBV29-1 to TRBJ1-4; no clear D gene. From germline, CDR1 is SQVTM and CDR2 ANQGSEA. The CDR3 extends over 12 amino acids. With 7 bases removed from V and 8 bases from J, the gap between germline ends came to 14 bases. The CDR3 region is CSAVRLGEKLFF. As DNA, the CDR3 is TGCAGCGCTGTTCGCCTAGGCGAAAAACTGTTTTTT. Supplemented by reference TRBV29-1 and TRBJ1-4, the full variable domain reads SAVISQKPSRDICQRGTSLTIQCQVDSQVTMMFWYRQQPGQSLTLIATANQGSEATYESGFVIDKFPISRPNLTFSTLTVSNMSPEDSSIYLCSAVRLGEKLFFGSGTQLSVL.

V and J are TRBV7-9 and TRBJ2-1; 10 bases agree with TRBD2. This CDR3 contains 18 residues. The V gene end was trimmed by 1 base and the J gene end by 5 bases; junction bases not matched to a gene: 11. Germline values: CDR1 SEHNR, CDR2 FQNEAQ (reference sequence). For the CDR3, the DNA is TGTGCCAGCAGCTTAGGTCTTAGCGGGGGGCTTAAGGACAATGAGCAGTTCTTC. Protein: CASSLGLSGGLKDNEQFF.

The chain recombines TRBV5-1 with TRBJ2-7, with no clear D. The CDR3 has 13 residues. Germline V gene lookup returns CDR1 SGHRS and CDR2 YFSETQ. The V end was cut by 0 bases, the J end by 7 bases, with 11 bases between. The CDR3 protein is CASSLAILSEQYF. The CDR3 nucleotides are TGCGCCAGCAGCTTGGCCATACTTTCGGAGCAGTACTTC.

The V gene is TRBV19, the J gene TRBJ1-5; tentative D call: TRBD1 (6 bases). The CDR3 loop spans 19 amino acids. V lost 5 bases, J lost 0 bases, and 23 bases lay in between. Germline CDR1 is LNHDA and CDR2 is SQIVND (reference sequence). In DNA form, the CDR3 reads TGTGCCAGTAGTCTAACCACAGGGACCCAATACTATAGCAATCAGCCCCAGCATTTT. Translation gives CASSLTTGTQYYSNQPQHF.

The chain couples TRBV12-2 to TRBJ1-2. TRBV12-2 is described as a pseudogene. The CDR3 extends over 20 amino acids. The CDR3 region is CASRLVRLFSESVGHYGYTF. The DNA of the CDR3 is TGTGCAAGTCGCTTAGTTCGTTTGTTTTCGGAATCAGTAGGCCACTATGGCTACACCTTC.

V usage is TRBV4-2 and J usage is TRBJ2-7; D possibly corresponds to TRBD2 (6 bases). CDR1 is LGHNA and CDR2 is YNFKEQ in the germline V gene. The CDR3 sequence is 15 residues long. Trimming took 2 bases from V and 7 from J, leaving 18 bases between them. This CDR3 is CASSQHPNWGEEQYF. The CDR3 nucleotides are TGTGCCAGCAGCCAACACCCGAACTGGGGGGAGGAGCAGTACTTC.

This clone showed up just once. The V gene is TRBV4-3, the J gene TRBJ1-4; D unclear. Germline CDR1 is LGHNA and CDR2 is YSLEER. The V and J ends lost 0 bases and 3 bases respectively, with 8 bases between them. The CDR3 extends over 15 amino acids. The CDR3 protein is CASSQDTGSNEKLFF. In DNA, the CDR3 is TGCGCCAGCAGCCAAGATACGGGATCTAATGAAAAACTGTTTTTT.

This clone was observed once. V is TRBV27 and J is TRBJ1-1; tentative D call: TRBD1 (5 bases). Germline CDR1 and CDR2: MNHEY and SMNVEV (reference sequence). The CDR3 extends over 13 amino acids. V was pared by 7 bases and J by 0 bases, with 9 bases between. CDR3 residues: CASIGGLNTEAFF. The CDR3 DNA reads TGTGCCAGCATCGGGGGTTTGAACACTGAAGCTTTCTTT.

This sequence joins TRBV19 and TRBJ1-4, with TRBD1 identical over 7 bases. Germline CDR1 is LNHDA and CDR2 is SQIVND (reference sequence). J was trimmed by 1 base and V by 2 bases; bases with no gene match: 4. This CDR3 has 16 amino acids. The CDR3 region is CASSIQQGRTNEKLFF. The CDR3 DNA reads TGTGCCAGTAGTATACAACAGGGGCGAACTAATGAAAAACTGTTTTTT. Based on the CDR3 plus reference TRBV19 and TRBJ1-4, the full variable domain is DGGITQSPKYLFRKEGQNVTLSCEQNLNHDAMYWYRQDPGQGLRLIYYSQIVNDFQKGDIAEGYSVSREKKESFPLTVTSAQKNPTAFYLCASSIQQGRTNEKLFFGSGTQLSVL.

This chain joins TRBV5-1 and TRBJ1-1, with 7 bases lining up with TRBD1. The CDR3 has 15 residues. Trimming took 2 bases from V and 4 from J; bases not matched to a gene: 8. CDR1 is SGHRS and CDR2 is YFSETQ in the germline V gene. The chain's CDR3 is CASSLGRGLSTEAFF. The CDR3 DNA sequence: TGCGCCAGCAGCTTAGGGAGGGGGCTGAGCACTGAAGCTTTCTTT.

The rearrangement joins TRBV30 to TRBJ1-2, with TRBD1 matching 7 bases. The V and J ends lost 3 bases and 7 bases, in that order; junction bases with no gene match: 14. Germline CDR1 and CDR2: GTSNPN and SVGIG (reference sequence). This CDR3 spans 15 amino acids. CDR3 protein: CAWSLRRQGFSGYTF. The CDR3 region has the DNA TGTGCCTGGAGCCTACGAAGACAGGGTTTTAGTGGCTACACCTTC.

The rearrangement links TRBV11-2 to TRBJ1-5, with D unresolved. Trimming stripped 1 base from V and 5 bases from J, with 3 bases between. CDR3 length equals 12 residues. Germline CDR1 and CDR2: SGHAT and FQNNGV. For the CDR3, the DNA is TGTGCCAGCAGCTTAGCTGATCAGCCCCAGCATTTT. This encodes CASSLADQPQHF.

The rearrangement links TRBV27 to TRBJ1-2; the D gene is possibly TRBD1 (6 bases). Germline loops: CDR1 MNHEY, CDR2 SMNVEV (reference sequence). This CDR3 contains 13 residues. V dropped 8 bases and J dropped 8 bases, with 18 bases sitting between them. CDR3 amino acids: CASSRVGGLGYTF. CDR3 bases: TGTGCCAGCTCCCGGGTGGGGGGGCTCGGCTACACCTTC.

V usage is TRBV21-1 and J usage is TRBJ1-3; no DNA check was done on the table's D call, TRBD1. TRBV21-1 constitutes a pseudogene. The CDR3 spans 17 residues. The CDR3 region has the DNA TGTGCCAGCAGCAAAGCGCTTTTCCGCGGACAGGGAAACACCATATATTTT. Translating it yields CASSKALFRGQGNTIYF.

The chain has TRBV18 and TRBJ1-3, with D hard to call. Germline CDR1 reads KGHSH; CDR2 reads LQKENI. Trimming removed 3 bases at V and 1 base at J, with 7 bases between. The CDR3 loop spans 14 amino acids. CDR3 DNA: TGTGCCAGCTCACCGGAGGAGTCTGGAAACACCATATATTTT. Translating gives CASSPEESGNTIYF.

The chain couples TRBV4-1 to TRBJ1-6, with D perhaps TRBD1 (5 bases). The V gene's germline CDR1 is MGHRA and CDR2 YSYEKL. The V gene lost 5 bases and the J gene lost 7 bases, with 18 bases spanning the gap. The CDR3 length is 16 residues. The CDR3 DNA follows: TGCGCCAGCAGCAAAGGGCTTTGGGACCTCAATTCACCCCTCCACTTT. Translating it yields CASSKGLWDLNSPLHF.

This clone was counted only a few times. This chain links TRBV6-6 with TRBJ2-7, with D uncertain. The V gene lost 4 bases and the J gene lost 12 bases, with 16 bases spanning the gap. Germline-derived CDR1 and CDR2 are MNHNY and SVGAGI (reference sequence). The CDR3 spans 12 residues. This CDR3 is CASSSYNGFGYF. The CDR3 region has the DNA TGTGCCAGCAGTTCTTATAACGGGTTCGGGTACTTC.

The chain employs TRBV2 and TRBJ1-3, with 8 bases aligning to TRBD1. Germline-derived CDR1 and CDR2 are SNHLY and FYNNEI. CDR3 length: 21 amino acids. V lost 7 bases and J lost 2; bases outside the gene matches: 25. The CDR3 here is CASTLPPVGTGPLLTGNTIYF. DNA of the CDR3: TGTGCCAGCACCCTACCCCCGGTAGGGACAGGACCTCTATTGACTGGAAACACCATATATTTT.

The rearrangement uses TRBV28 and TRBJ1-5; 8 bases align to TRBD1. This CDR3 contains 15 residues. Germline V gives CDR1 MDHEN, CDR2 SYDVKM. Trimming removed 6 bases from V and 4 bases from J; junction bases left unmatched: 8. The CDR3 here is CASSGGTGRNQPQHF. The CDR3 nucleotides read TGTGCCAGCAGCGGGGGGACAGGACGTAATCAGCCCCAGCATTTT. Using reference TRBV28 and TRBJ1-5 for the parts outside the CDR3, the full variable domain is DVKVTQSSRYLVKRTGEKVFLECVQDMDHENMFWYRQDPGLGLRLIYFSYDVKMKEKGDIPEGYSVSREKKERFSLILESASTNQTSMYLCASSGGTGRNQPQHFGDGTRLSIL.

The chain is built from TRBV7-2 and TRBJ1-1, with D tentatively TRBD1 (5 bases). The germline V gene encodes CDR1 SGHTA and CDR2 FQGNSA. The V gene lost 5 bases and the J gene lost 0 bases, with 10 bases spanning the gap. This CDR3 spans 14 amino acids. CDR3 sequence (DNA): TGTGCCAGCAGCCCCGGGGGGGTGAACACTGAAGCTTTCTTT. As protein: CASSPGGVNTEAFF. The entire variable domain, with the rest obtained from reference TRBV7-2 and TRBJ1-1, is as follows: GAGVSQSPSNKVTEKGKDVELRCDPISGHTALYWYRQSLGQGLEFLIYFQGNSAPDKSGLPSDRFSAERTGGSVSTLTIQRTQQEDSAVYLCASSPGGVNTEAFFGQGTRLTVV.

The rearrangement uses TRBV15 and TRBJ1-5; a possible D gene is TRBD1 (6 bases). This CDR3 spans 13 amino acids. Between the trimmed V and J ends, which lost 3 bases and 7 bases, there was a span of 10 bases. Germline lookup yields CDR1 LNHNV and CDR2 YYDKDF (reference sequence). The CDR3 protein is CATSSLRGQPQHF. In DNA form, the CDR3 reads TGTGCCACCAGCAGCCTCAGGGGACAGCCCCAGCATTTT.

This clone has just a few counts. J is TRBJ2-1 and V is TRBV2; D gene uncertain. CDR1 is SNHLY, CDR2 FYNNEI, per germline. V was clipped by 7 bases and J by 2 bases, with 9 bases between them. The CDR3 has 13 amino acids. The CDR3 DNA reads TGTGCCAGCAAGGAGCGAACCTACAATGAGCAGTTCTTC. It codes for CASKERTYNEQFF.

CDR3 in amino acids: CATSDNDDRDQPQHF. The CDR3 DNA follows: TGTGCCACCAGCGATAACGACGACCGAGACCAGCCCCAGCATTTT. This sequence joins TRBV15 and TRBJ1-5, with D unclear. V lost 5 bases, J lost 7 bases, and 18 bases lay in between. The CDR3 consists of 15 residues. Per germline, CDR1 LNHNV and CDR2 YYDKDF (reference sequence).

This chain links TRBV6-6 with TRBJ1-5; maybe TRBD1 (6 bases). Germline-derived CDR1 and CDR2 are MNHNY and SVGAGI (reference sequence). CDR3 length: 16 amino acids. The V and J ends lost 7 bases and 2 bases respectively, with 18 bases between them. CDR3 region: CASTRRGSSGNQPQHF. CDR3 bases: TGTGCCAGCACCCGTAGGGGGTCATCGGGCAATCAGCCCCAGCATTTT.